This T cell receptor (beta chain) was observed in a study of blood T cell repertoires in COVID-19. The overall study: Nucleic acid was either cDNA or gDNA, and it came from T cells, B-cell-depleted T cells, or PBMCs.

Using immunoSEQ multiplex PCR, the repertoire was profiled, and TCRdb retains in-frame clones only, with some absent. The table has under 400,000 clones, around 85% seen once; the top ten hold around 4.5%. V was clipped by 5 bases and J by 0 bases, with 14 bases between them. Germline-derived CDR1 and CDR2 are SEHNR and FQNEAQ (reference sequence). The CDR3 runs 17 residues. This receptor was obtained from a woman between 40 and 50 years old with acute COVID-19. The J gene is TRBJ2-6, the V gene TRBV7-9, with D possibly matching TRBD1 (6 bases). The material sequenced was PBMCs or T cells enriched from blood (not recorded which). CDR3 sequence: CASSPFPGASGANVLTF. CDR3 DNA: TGTGCCAGCAGCCCCTTTCCAGGGGCCTCTGGGGCCAACGTCCTGACTTTC.